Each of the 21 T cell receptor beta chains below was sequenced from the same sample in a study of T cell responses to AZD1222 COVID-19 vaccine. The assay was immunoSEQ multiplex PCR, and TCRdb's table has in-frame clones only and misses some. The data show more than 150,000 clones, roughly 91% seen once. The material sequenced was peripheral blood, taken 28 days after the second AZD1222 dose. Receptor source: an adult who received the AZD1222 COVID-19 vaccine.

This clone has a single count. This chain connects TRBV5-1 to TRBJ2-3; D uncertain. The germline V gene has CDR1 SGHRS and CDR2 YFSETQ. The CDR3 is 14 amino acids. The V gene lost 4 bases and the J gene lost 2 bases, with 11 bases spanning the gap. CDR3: CASSRAVHTDTQYF. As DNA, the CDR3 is TGCGCCAGCAGCCGTGCAGTTCACACAGATACGCAGTATTTT.

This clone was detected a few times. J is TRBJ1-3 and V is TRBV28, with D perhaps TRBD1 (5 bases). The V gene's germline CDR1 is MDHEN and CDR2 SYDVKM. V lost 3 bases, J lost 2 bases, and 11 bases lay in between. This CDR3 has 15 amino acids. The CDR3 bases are TGTGCCAGCAGTTTTCCGGGGGAGGCTGGAAACACCATATATTTT. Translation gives CASSFPGEAGNTIYF.

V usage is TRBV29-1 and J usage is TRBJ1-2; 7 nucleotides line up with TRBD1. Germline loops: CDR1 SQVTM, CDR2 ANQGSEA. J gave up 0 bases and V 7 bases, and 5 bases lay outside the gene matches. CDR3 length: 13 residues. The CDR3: CSGLRGANYGYTF. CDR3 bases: TGCAGCGGACTCAGGGGGGCTAACTATGGCTACACCTTC.

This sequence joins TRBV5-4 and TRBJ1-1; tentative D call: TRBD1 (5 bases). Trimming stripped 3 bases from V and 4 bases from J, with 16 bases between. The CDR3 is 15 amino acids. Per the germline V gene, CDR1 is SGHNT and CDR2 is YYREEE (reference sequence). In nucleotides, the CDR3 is TGTGCCAGCAGCTACACCGGGACTGGGCTCACTGAAGCTTTCTTT. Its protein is CASSYTGTGLTEAFF.

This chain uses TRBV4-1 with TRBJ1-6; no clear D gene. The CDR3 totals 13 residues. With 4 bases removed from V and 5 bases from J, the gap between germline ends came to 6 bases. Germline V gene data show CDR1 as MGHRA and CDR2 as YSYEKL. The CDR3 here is CASSRENNSPLHF. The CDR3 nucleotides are TGCGCCAGCAGCCGCGAGAATAATTCACCCCTCCACTTT.

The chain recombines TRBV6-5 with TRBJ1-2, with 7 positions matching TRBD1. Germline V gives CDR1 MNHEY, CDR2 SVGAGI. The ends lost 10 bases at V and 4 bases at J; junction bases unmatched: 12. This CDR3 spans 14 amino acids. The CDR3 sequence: CATHRRGTVYGYTF. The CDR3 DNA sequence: TGTGCCACTCACCGTCGAGGGACAGTCTATGGCTACACCTTC.

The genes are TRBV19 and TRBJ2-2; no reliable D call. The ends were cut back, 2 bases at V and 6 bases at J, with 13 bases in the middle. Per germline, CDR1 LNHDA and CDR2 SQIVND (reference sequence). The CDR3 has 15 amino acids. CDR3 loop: CASSITDPWAGELFF. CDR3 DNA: TGTGCCAGTAGTATAACCGACCCCTGGGCCGGGGAGCTGTTTTTT.

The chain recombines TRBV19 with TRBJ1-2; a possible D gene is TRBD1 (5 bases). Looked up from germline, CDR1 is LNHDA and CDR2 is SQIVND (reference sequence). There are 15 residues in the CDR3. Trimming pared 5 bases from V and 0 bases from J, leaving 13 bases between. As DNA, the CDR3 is TGTGCCAGTAGTGATCAGGGAGCTTCTAACTATGGCTACACCTTC. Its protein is CASSDQGASNYGYTF.

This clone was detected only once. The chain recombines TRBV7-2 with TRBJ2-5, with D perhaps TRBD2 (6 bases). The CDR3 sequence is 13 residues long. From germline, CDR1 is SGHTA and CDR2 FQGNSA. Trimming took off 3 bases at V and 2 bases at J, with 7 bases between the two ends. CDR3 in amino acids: CASSFSGQETQYF. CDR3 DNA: TGTGCCAGCAGCTTCAGCGGGCAAGAGACCCAGTACTTC. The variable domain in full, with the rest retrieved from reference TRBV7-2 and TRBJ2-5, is GAGVSQSPSNKVTEKGKDVELRCDPISGHTALYWYRQSLGQGLEFLIYFQGNSAPDKSGLPSDRFSAERTGGSVSTLTIQRTQQEDSAVYLCASSFSGQETQYFGPGTRLLVL.

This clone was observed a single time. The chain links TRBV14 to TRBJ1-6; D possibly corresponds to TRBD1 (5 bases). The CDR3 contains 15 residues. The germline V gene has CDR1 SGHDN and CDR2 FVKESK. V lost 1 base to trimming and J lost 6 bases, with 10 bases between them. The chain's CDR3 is CASSQVGTLNSPLHF. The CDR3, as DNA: TGTGCCAGCAGCCAAGTGGGGACGCTTAATTCACCCCTCCACTTT.

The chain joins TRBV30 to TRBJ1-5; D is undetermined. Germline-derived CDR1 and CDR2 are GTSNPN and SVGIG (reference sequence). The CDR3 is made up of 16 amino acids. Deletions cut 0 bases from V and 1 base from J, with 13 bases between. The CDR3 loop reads CAWSVSGFGSNQPQHF. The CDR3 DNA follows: TGTGCCTGGAGTGTATCGGGATTTGGGAGCAATCAGCCCCAGCATTTT.

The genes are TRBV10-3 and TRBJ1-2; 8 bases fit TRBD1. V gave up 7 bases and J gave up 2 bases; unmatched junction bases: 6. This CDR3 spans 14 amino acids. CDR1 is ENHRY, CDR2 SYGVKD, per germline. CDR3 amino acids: CAITQTGANYGYTF. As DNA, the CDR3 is TGTGCCATCACCCAGACAGGGGCGAACTATGGCTACACCTTC.

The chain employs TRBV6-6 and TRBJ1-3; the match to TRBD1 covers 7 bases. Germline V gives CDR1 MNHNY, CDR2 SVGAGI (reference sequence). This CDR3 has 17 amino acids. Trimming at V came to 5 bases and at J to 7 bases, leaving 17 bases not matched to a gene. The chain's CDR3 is CASSPRGIGLSRNTIYF. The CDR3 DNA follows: TGTGCCAGCAGTCCCAGGGGGATCGGGCTGTCTAGGAACACCATATATTTT.

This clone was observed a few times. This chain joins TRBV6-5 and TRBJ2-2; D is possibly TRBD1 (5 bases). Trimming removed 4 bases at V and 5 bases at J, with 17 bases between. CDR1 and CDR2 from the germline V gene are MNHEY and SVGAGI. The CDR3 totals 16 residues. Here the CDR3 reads CASSSLEPGMTGELFF. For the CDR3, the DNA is TGTGCCAGCAGTTCCCTAGAACCAGGGATGACCGGGGAGCTGTTTTTT.

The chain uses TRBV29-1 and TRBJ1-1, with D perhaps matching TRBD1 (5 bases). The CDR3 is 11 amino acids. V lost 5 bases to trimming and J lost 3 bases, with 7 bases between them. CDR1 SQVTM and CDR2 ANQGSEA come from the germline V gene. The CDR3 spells CSVRRDTEAFF. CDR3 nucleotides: TGCAGCGTTCGCAGGGACACTGAAGCTTTCTTT.

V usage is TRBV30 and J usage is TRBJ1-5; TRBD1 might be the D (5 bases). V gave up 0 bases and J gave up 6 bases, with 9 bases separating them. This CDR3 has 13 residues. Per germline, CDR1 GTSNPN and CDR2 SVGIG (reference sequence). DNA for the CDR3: TGTGCCTGGAGTGTGACGGGGGGTCAGCCCCAGCATTTT. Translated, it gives CAWSVTGGQPQHF.

CDR3 in DNA: TGTGCCAGCGGAATGGACAGGGAAAAACTGTTTTTT. Protein: CASGMDREKLFF. The chain combines TRBV5-6 with TRBJ1-4; TRBD1 agrees at 7 bases. Trimming cost V 7 bases and J 8 bases; bases outside gene matches: 5. This CDR3 spans 12 amino acids. CDR1 and CDR2 from the germline V gene are SGHDT and YYEEEE.

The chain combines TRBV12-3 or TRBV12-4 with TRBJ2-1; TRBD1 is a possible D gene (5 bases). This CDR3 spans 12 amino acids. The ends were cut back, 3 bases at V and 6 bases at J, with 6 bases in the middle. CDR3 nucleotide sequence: TGTGCCAGCAGTTTCCAGGGCAATGAGCAGTTCTTC. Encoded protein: CASSFQGNEQFF.

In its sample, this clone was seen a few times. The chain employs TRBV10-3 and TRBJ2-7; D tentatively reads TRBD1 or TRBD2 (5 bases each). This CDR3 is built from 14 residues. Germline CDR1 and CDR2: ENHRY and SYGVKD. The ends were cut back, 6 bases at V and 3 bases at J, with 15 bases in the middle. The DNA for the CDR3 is TGTGCCATCAGCCGGGACGGAAGTTTCTACGAGCAGTACTTC. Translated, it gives CAISRDGSFYEQYF.

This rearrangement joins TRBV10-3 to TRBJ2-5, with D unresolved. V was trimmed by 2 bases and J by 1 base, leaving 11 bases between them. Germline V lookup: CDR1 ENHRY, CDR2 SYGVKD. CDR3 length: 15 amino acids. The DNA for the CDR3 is TGTGCCATCAGTGAGGGGATGGGGATCCAAGAGACCCAGTACTTC. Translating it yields CAISEGMGIQETQYF.

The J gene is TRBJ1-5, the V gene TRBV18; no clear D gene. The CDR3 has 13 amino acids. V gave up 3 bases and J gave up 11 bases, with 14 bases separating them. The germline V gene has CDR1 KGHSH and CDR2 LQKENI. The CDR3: CASSPTPSGTQHF. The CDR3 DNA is TGTGCCAGCTCACCGACCCCCAGCGGCACCCAGCATTTT. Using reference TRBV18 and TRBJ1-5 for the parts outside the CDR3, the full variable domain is NAGVMQNPRHLVRRRGQEARLRCSPMKGHSHVYWYRQLPEEGLKFMVYLQKENIIDESGMPKERFSAEFPKEGPSILRIQQVVRGDSAAYFCASSPTPSGTQHFGDGTRLSIL.